This T cell receptor (beta chain) was profiled in a study of stem cell transplantation in POMP-related autoinflammatory disease. At the level of the study: Impaired MHC class I-dependent CD8+ differentiation was hypothesized from defective thymoproteasomes. Before transplant: CD4+ naive skewing, low CD8+ proportions, reduced cytokine secretion. Study outcomes and limitations: Patients with PRAID showed a restricted number of unique TRB V-J gene pairings. PRAID patients trended toward lower TRB diversity and higher clonality in all analyzed T-cell subsets.

The CDR3 length is 14 residues. V was pared by 4 bases and J by 5 bases, with 5 bases of the junction left unmatched. Germline lookup yields CDR1 SEHNR and CDR2 FQNEAQ (reference sequence). Assay: immunoSEQ multiplex PCR; the TCRdb copy retains only in-frame clones and omits some. The sample has about 26,000 clones; 82% are singletons. In the case of this clone: As yet, its antigen is unknown.

The chain uses TRBV7-9 and TRBJ1-1, with 9 nucleotides matching TRBD1. The sequence was collected from a human donor with POMP-related autoinflammation and immune dysregulation (PRAID). Sequencing was performed on CD4+ T cells from PBMCs, taken before stem cell transplantation. CDR3 amino acids: CASSSQGARTEAFF. The DNA of the CDR3 is TGTGCCAGCAGCTCACAGGGGGCGAGGACTGAAGCTTTCTTT.